The 16 T cell receptor beta chains below all came from one sample that was sequenced in a study of blood T cell repertoires in COVID-19. The method was immunoSEQ multiplex PCR; TCRdb's version includes in-frame clones alone and lacks a portion of them. The repertoire has roughly 150,000 clones, around 85% of them found once; the top ten carry more than 5%. Source material: PBMCs or T cells enriched from blood (not recorded which). The receptors derive from a woman between 40 and 55 years old who had recovered from COVID-19.

The chain employs TRBV6-5 and TRBJ1-2, with D uncertain. Germline V gives CDR1 MNHEY, CDR2 SVGAGI. Deletions cut 0 bases from V and 1 base from J, with 12 bases between. The CDR3 is made up of 16 amino acids. The CDR3 DNA reads as TGTGCCAGCAGTTACTCGAATTTCCGGGGTAACTATGGCTACACCTTC. Translated, it gives CASSYSNFRGNYGYTF.

J is TRBJ2-7 and V is TRBV27; no clear D gene. V lost 4 bases and J 2 bases, leaving 3 bases between the germline ends. Germline V gives CDR1 MNHEY, CDR2 SMNVEV (reference sequence). The CDR3 consists of 11 residues. CDR3 loop: CASSSAYEQYF. The CDR3 DNA is TGTGCCAGCAGTTCCGCCTACGAGCAGTACTTC.

This sequence joins TRBV10-1 and TRBJ2-7; TRBD1 aligns across 9 bases. The CDR3 is made up of 13 amino acids. With V trimmed by 5 bases and J by 5 bases, 4 bases remained unmatched. Germline V lookup: CDR1 WNHNN, CDR2 SYGVQD (reference sequence). This chain's CDR3 is CASSPDRGDEQYF. The CDR3 DNA sequence: TGCGCCAGCAGTCCGGACAGGGGCGACGAGCAGTACTTC.

The count of this clone is one. The chain couples TRBV28 to TRBJ1-2; D is unclear. Germline V gene sequence: CDR1 MDHEN, CDR2 SYDVKM. This CDR3 is built from 16 residues. Trimming cost V 1 base and J 1 base, with 13 bases left between them. The CDR3: CASSLSGTGRNYGYTF. DNA for the CDR3: TGTGCCAGCAGTTTATCGGGTACTGGTCGTAACTATGGCTACACCTTC.

The V gene is TRBV9, the J gene TRBJ2-2; no firm D call. Germline CDR1 SGDLS, CDR2 YYNGEE. Trimming left V 2 bases short and J 4 bases short, with 9 bases between. CDR3 length: 14 amino acids. CDR3 DNA sequence: TGTGCCAGCAGCGTTGCGGATACCACCGGGGAGCTGTTTTTT. Protein: CASSVADTTGELFF.

The V and J genes are TRBV15 and TRBJ2-1; 8 nucleotides line up with TRBD1. Trimming cost V 4 bases and J 4 bases; bases outside gene matches: 9. This CDR3 region has 16 residues. The germline CDR1 and CDR2 sequences are LNHNV and YYDKDF (reference sequence). CDR3 amino acids: CATSNRGQGIYNEQFF. As DNA, the CDR3 is TGTGCCACCAGCAACCGAGGACAGGGAATATACAATGAGCAGTTCTTC.

The chain recombines TRBV19 with TRBJ1-1, with unresolved D. V shed 4 bases and J shed 0 bases, with 9 bases lying between them. Germline loops: CDR1 LNHDA, CDR2 SQIVND (reference sequence). The CDR3 sequence is 14 residues long. In DNA form, the CDR3 reads TGTGCCAGTAGTACAGAGAACATGAACACTGAAGCTTTCTTT. Translated, it gives CASSTENMNTEAFF.

This clone was detected only a few times. This chain uses TRBV7-8 with TRBJ2-1; D is perhaps TRBD2 (6 bases). Germline V gene sequence: CDR1 SGHVS, CDR2 FQNEAQ. The CDR3 totals 16 residues. Trimming cost V 5 bases and J 1 base, with 15 bases left between them. The CDR3 reads CASSPSDSGSYNEQFF. The CDR3 region has the DNA TGTGCCAGCAGCCCTAGCGATTCGGGGTCCTACAATGAGCAGTTCTTC.

The chain carries TRBV6-5 and TRBJ1-6, with 7 bases matching TRBD1. J lost 9 bases, V lost 8 bases, and 4 bases had no gene match. The CDR3 extends over 12 amino acids. The germline gives CDR1 MNHEY, CDR2 SVGAGI. CDR3 amino acids: CASGNRGSPLHF. The DNA for the CDR3 is TGTGCCAGCGGCAACAGGGGTTCACCCCTCCACTTT.

The rearrangement links TRBV28 to TRBJ2-1, with D possibly being TRBD2 (6 bases). The V and J ends lost 5 bases and 4 bases respectively, with 9 bases between them. The CDR3 consists of 13 residues. Germline V CDR1 and CDR2: MDHEN, SYDVKM. CDR3 in DNA: TGTGCCAGCAGTCCGGGGAGGTACAATGAGCAGTTCTTC. This codes for CASSPGRYNEQFF.

By sample fraction, this clone is medium-sized (0.01 to 0.1%). The genes are TRBV4-1 and TRBJ2-7, with 7 nucleotides matching TRBD2. Germline V gene lookup returns CDR1 MGHRA and CDR2 YSYEKL. The trim removed 2 bases at V and 2 bases at J, leaving 9 bases unmatched. CDR3 length equals 16 residues. DNA of the CDR3: TGCGCCAGCAGCCAATTGGATAGCGGGCGAACCTACGAGCAGTACTTC. Amino acid sequence: CASSQLDSGRTYEQYF.

This clone was detected a few times. The chain has TRBV3-1 (or the pseudogene TRBV3-2) and TRBJ1-3, with 9 bases matching TRBD1. The ends lost 1 base at V and 2 bases at J; junction bases unmatched: 0. Germline V gives CDR1 LGHDT, CDR2 YNNKEL (reference sequence). This CDR3 is built from 15 residues. The DNA of the CDR3 is TGTGCCAGCAGCCAAGGGGACAGGGCTGGAAACACCATATATTTT. This translates into CASSQGDRAGNTIYF.

This chain uses TRBV10-3 with TRBJ1-1; TRBD1 matches at 7 bases. The CDR3 is 16 amino acids. Germline V gene data show CDR1 as ENHRY and CDR2 as SYGVKD. With 8 bases clipped from V and 1 base from J, the junction kept 13 bases outside the gene matches. DNA of the CDR3: TGTGCCATCGCGAGATTAATCACAGGGGAGAACACTGAAGCTTTCTTT. It encodes CAIARLITGENTEAFF.

This sequence joins TRBV6-5 and TRBJ1-5, with D maybe TRBD1 (6 bases). Germline CDR1 reads MNHEY; CDR2 reads SVGAGI. The CDR3 contains 12 residues. Trimming shortened V by 10 bases and J by 4 bases, and 11 bases separated the two germline ends. CDR3 in amino acids: CAIRTANQPQHF. The CDR3 DNA reads as TGTGCCATTCGGACAGCTAATCAGCCCCAGCATTTT.

V and J are TRBV5-5 and TRBJ1-5, with a tentative D call TRBD1 (6 bases). Germline values: CDR1 SGHKS, CDR2 YYEKEE (reference sequence). This CDR3 has 16 amino acids. Trimming shortened V by 4 bases and J by 6 bases, and 20 bases separated the two germline ends. The CDR3: CASSGGEWGRGQPQHF. DNA of the CDR3: TGTGCCAGCAGCGGGGGAGAGTGGGGGCGAGGTCAGCCCCAGCATTTT.

The chain couples TRBV7-6 to TRBJ1-5, with 8 bases aligning to TRBD1. The junction had 7 bases not matched to a gene; V was cut back by 5 bases and J by 4 bases. The germline V gene has CDR1 SGHVS and CDR2 FNYEAQ. The CDR3 length is 15 residues. The CDR3 here is CASSNNRGRNQPQHF. Written as DNA, the CDR3 is TGTGCCAGCAGCAACAACAGGGGGAGGAATCAGCCCCAGCATTTT.